This is a list of T cell receptor beta chains from one sample in a study of shared clonotypes between healthy human individuals. Using immunoSEQ multiplex PCR, the repertoire was profiled, and TCRdb retains in-frame clones only, with some absent. The sample consists of millions of clones, over 85% of them appearing once. The sequencing input was naive CD4+ T cells sorted from blood. The origin of the receptors is a man aged 18 to 35 in good health. The CDR3 runs from the conserved cysteine through the conserved F or W. The D gene is left open where the match is weak. Clone sizes are given selectively: once, few, many, or a class where the clone is expanded.

V gene: TRBV2
D gene: TRBD2
clone size: -
J gene: TRBJ2-5
CDR3 protein: CASNERGAQETQYF
CDR3 DNA: TGTGCCAGCAACGAGCGGGGGGCCCAAGAGACCCAGTACTTC

V gene: TRBV5-1
D gene: TRBD1
clone size: -
J gene: TRBJ1-2
CDR3 protein: CASSLIPYETGDGYTF
CDR3 DNA: TGCGCCAGCAGCTTGATCCCATACGAGACAGGGGATGGCTACACCTTC

V gene: TRBV6-7
D gene: TRBD2
clone size: -
J gene: TRBJ2-5
CDR3 protein: CASSPGLAGDRQETQYF
CDR3 DNA: TGTGCCAGCAGCCCCGGACTAGCGGGGGACCGCCAAGAGACCCAGTACTTC

V gene: TRBV6-5
D gene: -
clone size: -
J gene: TRBJ2-7
CDR3 protein: CASSRLDIYEQYF
CDR3 DNA: TGTGCCAGCAGCCGACTAGATATCTACGAGCAGTACTTC

V gene: TRBV14
D gene: -
clone size: -
J gene: TRBJ2-5
CDR3 protein: CASSRRQRIETQYF
CDR3 DNA: TGTGCCAGCAGCCGCCGACAGAGGATAGAGACCCAGTACTTC

V gene: TRBV29-1
D gene: TRBD1
clone size: -
J gene: TRBJ2-7
CDR3 protein: CSVLTRDRVSYEQYF
CDR3 DNA: TGCAGCGTGCTCACTAGGGACAGGGTCTCGTACGAGCAGTACTTC

V gene: TRBV30
D gene: TRBD2
clone size: -
J gene: TRBJ2-1
CDR3 protein: CAWSAGLAGGAYNEQFF
CDR3 DNA: TGTGCCTGGAGTGCGGGACTAGCGGGAGGAGCGTACAATGAGCAGTTCTTC

V gene: TRBV2
D gene: -
clone size: -
J gene: TRBJ2-6
CDR3 protein: CASSAAPGANVLTF
CDR3 DNA: TGTGCCAGCAGTGCGGCGCCTGGGGCCAACGTCCTGACTTTC

V gene: TRBV7-8
D gene: TRBD1
clone size: -
J gene: TRBJ2-2
CDR3 protein: CASSQLTGGNTGELFF
CDR3 DNA: TGTGCCAGCAGCCAACTGACAGGGGGCAACACCGGGGAGCTGTTTTTT

V gene: TRBV19
D gene: -
clone size: once
J gene: TRBJ1-5
CDR3 protein: CASSITGIRNQPQHF
CDR3 DNA: TGTGCCAGTAGTATTACCGGGATCCGGAATCAGCCCCAGCATTTT

V gene: TRBV2
D gene: -
clone size: -
J gene: TRBJ2-1
CDR3 protein: CASSLRTTYNEQFF
CDR3 DNA: TGTGCCAGCAGTCTACGGACTACCTACAATGAGCAGTTCTTC

V gene: TRBV15
D gene: -
clone size: -
J gene: TRBJ2-7
CDR3 protein: CATSRELGGWGSYEQYF
CDR3 DNA: TGTGCCACCAGCAGAGAACTTGGGGGCTGGGGCTCCTACGAGCAGTACTTC

V gene: TRBV7-8
D gene: TRBD2
clone size: -
J gene: TRBJ2-7
CDR3 protein: CASSQSGTSGAYEQYF
CDR3 DNA: TGTGCCAGCAGCCAAAGCGGGACTAGCGGGGCCTACGAGCAGTACTTC

V gene: TRBV25-1
D gene: TRBD1
clone size: -
J gene: TRBJ1-2
CDR3 protein: CASSKTGRRVGYTF
CDR3 DNA: TGTGCCAGCAGTAAGACAGGGAGGAGAGTTGGCTACACCTTC

V gene: TRBV19
D gene: -
clone size: -
J gene: TRBJ1-6
CDR3 protein: CASSEGDIHNSPLHF
CDR3 DNA: TGTGCCAGTAGTGAGGGGGACATCCATAATTCACCCCTCCACTTT

V gene: TRBV5-1
D gene: -
clone size: -
J gene: TRBJ1-2
CDR3 protein: CASSLAAGPSPAYGYTF
CDR3 DNA: TGCGCCAGCAGCTTGGCCGCAGGGCCCTCACCGGCGTATGGCTACACCTTC

V gene: TRBV5-4
D gene: TRBD2
clone size: -
J gene: TRBJ2-3
CDR3 protein: CASSLGGLAGTDTQYF
CDR3 DNA: TGTGCCAGCAGCTTGGGTGGGCTAGCGGGAACAGATACGCAGTATTTT

V gene: TRBV5-8
D gene: -
clone size: -
J gene: TRBJ1-5
CDR3 protein: CASSLEGKNNQPQHF
CDR3 DNA: TGTGCCAGCAGCCTCGAGGGGAAAAACAATCAGCCCCAGCATTTT

V gene: TRBV7-3
D gene: -
clone size: -
J gene: TRBJ1-4
CDR3 protein: CASSLTPNEKLFF
CDR3 DNA: TGTGCCAGCAGCTTAACCCCGAATGAAAAACTGTTTTTT

V gene: TRBV5-4
D gene: TRBD2
clone size: -
J gene: TRBJ2-1
CDR3 protein: CASSLEAGGLNNEQFF
CDR3 DNA: TGTGCCAGCAGCTTGGAGGCGGGAGGCCTTAACAATGAGCAGTTCTTC

V gene: TRBV21-1
D gene: -
clone size: -
J gene: TRBJ2-7
CDR3 protein: CALRGGESYEQYF
CDR3 DNA: TGTGCCTTAAGGGGAGGGGAGTCCTACGAGCAGTACTTC

V gene: TRBV18
D gene: TRBD1
clone size: -
J gene: TRBJ2-7
CDR3 protein: CASSPALQGAGYEQYF
CDR3 DNA: TGTGCCAGCTCACCTGCTCTACAGGGGGCAGGCTACGAGCAGTACTTC

V gene: TRBV11-2
D gene: -
clone size: -
J gene: TRBJ1-1
CDR3 protein: CASSHLEAFF
CDR3 DNA: TGTGCCAGCAGCCATCTAGAAGCTTTCTTT

V gene: TRBV5-6
D gene: -
clone size: -
J gene: TRBJ2-7
CDR3 protein: CASSPDPGGTYEQYF
CDR3 DNA: TGTGCCAGCAGTCCGGACCCGGGCGGGACCTACGAGCAGTACTTC

V gene: TRBV2
D gene: -
clone size: -
J gene: TRBJ1-5
CDR3 protein: CATTRDVNQPQHF
CDR3 DNA: TGTGCCACAACGCGAGATGTCAATCAGCCCCAGCATTTT

V gene: TRBV10-3
D gene: -
clone size: -
J gene: TRBJ2-3
CDR3 protein: CAISAAVGVRTDTQYF
CDR3 DNA: TGTGCCATCAGTGCCGCTGTTGGGGTGCGCACAGATACGCAGTATTTT

V gene: TRBV6-5
D gene: -
clone size: -
J gene: TRBJ2-3
CDR3 protein: CASSALTGTDTQYF
CDR3 DNA: TGTGCCAGCAGTGCCCTGACGGGAACAGATACGCAGTATTTT

V gene: TRBV27
D gene: -
clone size: -
J gene: TRBJ1-5
CDR3 protein: CASSFSQPNQPQHF
CDR3 DNA: TGTGCCAGCAGTTTTTCACAGCCCAATCAGCCCCAGCATTTT

V gene: TRBV10-3
D gene: -
clone size: -
J gene: TRBJ1-5
CDR3 protein: CAISESKFSDQPQHF
CDR3 DNA: TGTGCCATCAGTGAGTCGAAATTCTCAGATCAGCCCCAGCATTTT

V gene: TRBV11-2
D gene: -
clone size: -
J gene: TRBJ2-3
CDR3 protein: CASSPGPFGVDTQYF
CDR3 DNA: TGTGCCAGCAGCCCGGGACCCTTCGGGGTAGATACGCAGTATTTT

V gene: TRBV30
D gene: TRBD1
clone size: -
J gene: TRBJ2-2
CDR3 protein: CSISGGPKTGELFF
CDR3 DNA: TGTTCTATCTCAGGGGGCCCGAAAACCGGGGAGCTGTTTTTT

V gene: TRBV2
D gene: TRBD1
clone size: -
J gene: TRBJ1-1
CDR3 protein: CASRGQWNTEAFF
CDR3 DNA: TGTGCCAGCAGGGGACAGTGGAACACTGAAGCTTTCTTT

V gene: TRBV7-8
D gene: TRBD2
clone size: once
J gene: TRBJ2-5
CDR3 protein: CASSLRTSGIQETQYF
CDR3 DNA: TGTGCCAGCAGCCTCAGGACTAGCGGGATCCAAGAGACCCAGTACTTC

V gene: TRBV4-1
D gene: TRBD2
clone size: -
J gene: TRBJ2-7
CDR3 protein: CASSQYREGAADTYEQYF
CDR3 DNA: TGCGCCAGCAGCCAGTATAGGGAGGGTGCGGCCGACACCTACGAGCAGTACTTC

V gene: TRBV5-1
D gene: TRBD2
clone size: -
J gene: TRBJ2-4
CDR3 protein: CASSLSLAALGDIQYF
CDR3 DNA: TGCGCCAGCAGCTTGTCTCTAGCGGCCCTCGGGGACATTCAGTACTTC

V gene: TRBV10-2
D gene: -
clone size: -
J gene: TRBJ2-7
CDR3 protein: CASSEGTLVGYEQYF
CDR3 DNA: TGCGCCAGCAGTGAGGGGACCCTTGTCGGTTACGAGCAGTACTTC

V gene: TRBV7-3
D gene: -
clone size: -
J gene: TRBJ2-2
CDR3 protein: CASSPQGPTVNTGELFF
CDR3 DNA: TGTGCCAGCAGCCCCCAAGGGCCAACAGTAAACACCGGGGAGCTGTTTTTT

V gene: TRBV7-9
D gene: TRBD1
clone size: -
J gene: TRBJ1-6
CDR3 protein: CASRLTGTDNSPLHF
CDR3 DNA: TGTGCCAGCAGATTAACCGGGACAGATAATTCACCCCTCCACTTT

V gene: TRBV28
D gene: -
clone size: -
J gene: TRBJ1-5
CDR3 protein: CASTPYGSLGQPQHF
CDR3 DNA: TGTGCCAGCACCCCTTACGGGAGTTTGGGGCAGCCCCAGCATTTT

V gene: TRBV28
D gene: TRBD1
clone size: -
J gene: TRBJ1-1
CDR3 protein: CASSRTGFGFEAFF
CDR3 DNA: TGTGCCAGCTCCCGGACAGGGTTTGGGTTTGAAGCTTTCTTT

V gene: TRBV4-2
D gene: -
clone size: -
J gene: TRBJ2-7
CDR3 protein: CASSQDLARFGQYF
CDR3 DNA: TGTGCCAGCAGCCAAGATCTGGCCCGCTTCGGGCAGTACTTC

V gene: TRBV6-5
D gene: TRBD2
clone size: once
J gene: TRBJ2-3
CDR3 protein: CASSPLAGDTDTQYF
CDR3 DNA: TGTGCCAGCAGCCCTCTAGCGGGAGATACAGATACGCAGTATTTT

V gene: TRBV10-1
D gene: -
clone size: -
J gene: TRBJ2-7
CDR3 protein: CASSEVAPATLYEQYF
CDR3 DNA: TGCGCCAGCAGTGAGGTAGCGCCCGCCACTCTTTACGAGCAGTACTTC

V gene: TRBV5-1
D gene: -
clone size: -
J gene: TRBJ2-2
CDR3 protein: CASSFSGELFF
CDR3 DNA: TGCGCCAGCAGCTTTAGCGGGGAGCTGTTTTTT

V gene: TRBV4-1
D gene: -
clone size: -
J gene: TRBJ2-1
CDR3 protein: CASSQGPSDSYNEQFF
CDR3 DNA: TGCGCCAGCAGCCAAGGGCCCTCAGATTCCTACAATGAGCAGTTCTTC

V gene: TRBV30
D gene: -
clone size: -
J gene: TRBJ2-7
CDR3 protein: CAWGSGGPYEQYF
CDR3 DNA: TGTGCCTGGGGGTCGGGGGGCCCCTACGAGCAGTACTTC

V gene: TRBV29-1
D gene: -
clone size: -
J gene: TRBJ2-5
CDR3 protein: CSVEDKRAVTQYF
CDR3 DNA: TGCAGCGTTGAAGATAAGAGGGCGGTGACCCAGTACTTC

V gene: TRBV7-8
D gene: -
clone size: -
J gene: TRBJ1-1
CDR3 protein: CASSLEQGALNTEAFF
CDR3 DNA: TGTGCCAGCAGCTTAGAGCAGGGAGCCCTGAACACTGAAGCTTTCTTT

V gene: TRBV7-9
D gene: -
clone size: -
J gene: TRBJ2-4
CDR3 protein: CASSLPPLATKNIQYF
CDR3 DNA: TGTGCCAGCAGCTTACCGCCTTTGGCAACCAAAAACATTCAGTACTTC

V gene: TRBV28
D gene: TRBD2
clone size: -
J gene: TRBJ2-1
CDR3 protein: CASSLPGGHGGEQFF
CDR3 DNA: TGTGCCAGCAGCTTACCGGGGGGGCATGGTGGTGAGCAGTTCTTC

V gene: TRBV30
D gene: TRBD1
clone size: -
J gene: TRBJ1-2
CDR3 protein: CAWRKTGTIYGYTF
CDR3 DNA: TGTGCCTGGAGAAAGACAGGGACAATCTATGGCTACACCTTC

V gene: TRBV5-1
D gene: TRBD2
clone size: -
J gene: TRBJ2-3
CDR3 protein: CASSDTSAADTQYF
CDR3 DNA: TGCGCCAGCAGCGACACTAGCGCCGCAGATACGCAGTATTTT

V gene: TRBV30
D gene: TRBD1
clone size: -
J gene: TRBJ2-3
CDR3 protein: CAWAETGGTDTQYF
CDR3 DNA: TGTGCCTGGGCTGAGACAGGGGGCACAGATACGCAGTATTTT

V gene: TRBV5-1
D gene: -
clone size: -
J gene: TRBJ1-5
CDR3 protein: CASSHEPALPQHF
CDR3 DNA: TGCGCCAGCAGCCATGAGCCGGCATTGCCCCAGCATTTT

V gene: TRBV6-1
D gene: TRBD2
clone size: -
J gene: TRBJ2-1
CDR3 protein: CASRESGTSRYNEQFF
CDR3 DNA: TGTGCCAGCAGAGAATCCGGGACTAGCCGATACAATGAGCAGTTCTTC

V gene: TRBV5-4
D gene: -
clone size: -
J gene: TRBJ1-2
CDR3 protein: CASSYAGLSSNYGYTF
CDR3 DNA: TGTGCCAGCAGCTATGCCGGCCTCAGTTCTAACTATGGCTACACCTTC

V gene: TRBV11-2
D gene: -
clone size: -
J gene: TRBJ1-3
CDR3 protein: CASSLGFSSGNTIYF
CDR3 DNA: TGTGCCAGCAGCTTAGGGTTCTCCTCTGGAAACACCATATATTTT

V gene: TRBV6-6
D gene: -
clone size: -
J gene: TRBJ1-4
CDR3 protein: CASTLNEKLFF
CDR3 DNA: TGTGCCAGCACCCTGAATGAAAAACTGTTTTTT

V gene: TRBV7-2
D gene: TRBD1
clone size: -
J gene: TRBJ2-7
CDR3 protein: CASSPGQGAGEQYF
CDR3 DNA: TGTGCCAGCAGCCCAGGACAGGGAGCGGGCGAGCAGTACTTC

V gene: TRBV30
D gene: -
clone size: -
J gene: TRBJ2-3
CDR3 protein: CAWRMNSYDTDTQYF
CDR3 DNA: TGTGCCTGGAGGATGAACTCCTACGACACAGATACGCAGTATTTT